Here is one T cell receptor beta chain with its context. The antigen it recognizes is unknown. No base-level quality is on record; no much larger clone is a single base apart. Frozen genomic DNA underwent high-throughput TCRbeta CDR3 sequencing by immunoSEQ, including PCR amplification, mapping, bias correction and internal controls. Per the original workflow: Only productive rearrangements were retained, with each unique TCRbeta sequence defined by its CDR3 nucleotide sequence together with its V and J gene. A sequence counted as donor-reactive only if the sequence showed at least 5-fold expansion in CFSE-low cells compared with unstimulated pre-transplant cells and had a frequency of at least 0.01%. To ensure at least 90% detection power, minimum frequency thresholds were set for each subject based on that subject's lowest-template unstimulated sample. Jensen-Shannon divergence between the top 1000 TCRbeta sequences post- versus pre-transplant served as the measure of repertoire turnover. Changes in detection of donor-reactive sequences were assessed with two-sided Fisher's exact tests. The clones in this table, taken by TCRdb from immuneACCESS, are in-frame only. Not every clone is retained; where verified, under half of the shortfall comes from an unresolved V gene, and the cause of the rest is unknown. That table gives V, J and clone size, and the DNA gave D and trimming. For this sample there are 95,000 to 110,000 clones; around 83% appear just once. The ten biggest clones cover just under 1% of the sample.

The sample's time point label, in plain terms: pre-transplant. Thawed unstimulated PBMCs were stained for CD3, CD4 and CD8 and FACS-sorted into CD3+CD4+ and CD3+CD8+ populations. Randomization to immunosuppression withdrawal applied to every one of the 8 studied subjects. The Qiagen DNeasy Blood and Tissue Kit was used for isolation of genomic DNA. The data were obtained in a study of T cell clones after liver transplantation (dated by TCRdb to about 2019). With regard to the full study: Samples were obtained from ITN030ST, a randomized trial in which withdrawal of immunosuppression was attempted within 2 years of liver transplantation. Blood samples were taken pre-transplant, pre-randomization before withdrawal, and post-randomization after full withdrawal or failed withdrawal. Donor-reactive T cell clones were identified using TCRbeta sequencing after a pre-transplant mixed lymphocyte reaction and were then followed in post-transplant blood. Three of the eight recipients were HCV-positive; the others were transplanted for non-autoimmune, non-viral indications. Until randomization at 12-24 months post-transplant, subjects were given standard immunosuppression, with no induction therapy. Of the 8 liver transplant recipients making up the studied cohort, 3 were classified as tolerant and 5 as non-tolerant. Third party-reactive TCRbeta sequences were also identified from pre-transplant MLRs to serve as an antigen-independent comparator for donor-reactive sequences. Tolerance meant complete immunosuppression withdrawal for at least one year without liver enzymes rising beyond twice the upper limit of normal.

The paper's findings and limits, for the study overall: A greater decline was seen for donor-reactive sequences than for third party-reactive sequences, suggesting partial antigen-specific deletion unrelated to withdrawal success. The conclusions were preliminary, being limited by small, heterogeneous patient numbers and by non-standardized post-transplant time points. After accounting for repertoire turnover, donor-reactive detection was significantly reduced in 7 of 8 subjects for CD4 and 8 of 8 for CD8. Because allograft tissue specimens were not available, migration of donor-reactive T cells into the graft, rather than deletion, may have occurred. A significant post-transplant decrease in circulating donor-reactive CD4 TCRbeta sequences was observed in 5 of 8 subjects, irrespective of tolerance or HCV status. In two subjects, low numbers of available donor cells limited the measurable donor-reactive repertoire.

The CDR3 runs 13 residues from the cysteine to the phenylalanine. Solely the CDR3 DNA is kept, with 39 bases framed from the first base. V is clipped by 5 bases and J by 2 bases, and the sequence between their germline boundaries is 9 bases long. The germline V gene (reference sequence) sets CDR1 to MNHEY and CDR2 to SMNVEV. The receptor was derived from a human donor who received a liver transplant. The starting material was CD4+ T cells from blood, obtained before liver transplant. The chain links TRBV27 with TRBJ1-2, with no confident D gene call. The CDR3 protein: CASSPRLNYGYTF. The nucleotide sequence reads TGTGCCAGCAGTCCCCGACTGAACTATGGCTACACCTTC.